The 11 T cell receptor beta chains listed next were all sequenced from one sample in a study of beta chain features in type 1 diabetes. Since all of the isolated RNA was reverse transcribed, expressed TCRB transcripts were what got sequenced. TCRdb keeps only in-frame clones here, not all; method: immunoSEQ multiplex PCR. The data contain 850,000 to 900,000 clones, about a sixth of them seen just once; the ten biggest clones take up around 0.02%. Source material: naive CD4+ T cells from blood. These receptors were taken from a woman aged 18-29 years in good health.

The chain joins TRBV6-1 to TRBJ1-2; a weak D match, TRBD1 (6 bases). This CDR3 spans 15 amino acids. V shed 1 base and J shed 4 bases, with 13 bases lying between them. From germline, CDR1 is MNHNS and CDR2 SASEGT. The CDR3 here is CASSEGQGSGYGYTF. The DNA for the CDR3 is TGTGCCAGCAGTGAAGGTCAGGGGAGCGGCTATGGCTACACCTTC.

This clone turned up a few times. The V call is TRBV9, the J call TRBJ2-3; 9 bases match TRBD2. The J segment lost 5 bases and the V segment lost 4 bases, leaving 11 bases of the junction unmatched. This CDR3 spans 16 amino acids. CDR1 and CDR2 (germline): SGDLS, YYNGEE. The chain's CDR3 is CASSLGGAGGQDTQYF. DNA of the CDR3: TGTGCCAGCAGCCTCGGAGGAGCGGGAGGACAAGATACGCAGTATTTT.

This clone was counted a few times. CDR3 amino acids: CASSPRGNTEAFF. CDR3 nucleotide sequence: TGTGCCAGCAGCCCACGGGGGAACACTGAAGCTTTCTTT. The chain employs TRBV5-4 and TRBJ1-1; D gene uncertain. The CDR3 loop spans 13 amino acids. Between the trimmed V and J ends, which lost 4 bases and 1 base, there was a span of 8 bases. Germline CDR1 is SGHNT and CDR2 is YYREEE (reference sequence).

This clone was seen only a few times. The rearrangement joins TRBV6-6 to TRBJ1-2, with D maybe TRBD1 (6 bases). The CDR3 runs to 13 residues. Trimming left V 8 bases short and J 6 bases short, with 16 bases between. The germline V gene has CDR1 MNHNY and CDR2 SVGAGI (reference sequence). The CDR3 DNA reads TGTGCCAGCGCCAACCAGGGGCTCCATGGCTACACCTTC. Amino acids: CASANQGLHGYTF.

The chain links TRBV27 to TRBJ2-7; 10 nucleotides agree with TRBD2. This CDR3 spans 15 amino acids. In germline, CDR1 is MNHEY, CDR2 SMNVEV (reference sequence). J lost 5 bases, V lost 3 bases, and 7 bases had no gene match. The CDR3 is CASSFRLAGVHEQYF. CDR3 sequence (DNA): TGTGCCAGCAGTTTTAGGCTAGCGGGAGTCCACGAGCAGTACTTC.

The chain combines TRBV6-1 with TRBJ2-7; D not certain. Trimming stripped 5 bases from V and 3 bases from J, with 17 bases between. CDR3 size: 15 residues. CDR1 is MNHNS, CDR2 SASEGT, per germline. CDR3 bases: TGTGCCAGCAGTAGCCGGACGGCCGGTGTCTACGAGCAGTACTTC. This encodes CASSSRTAGVYEQYF.

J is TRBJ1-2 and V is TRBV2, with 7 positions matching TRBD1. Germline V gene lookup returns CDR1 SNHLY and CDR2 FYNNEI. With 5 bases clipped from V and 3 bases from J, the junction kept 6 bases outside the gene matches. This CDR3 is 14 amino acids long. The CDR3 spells CASSMTGLHYGYTF. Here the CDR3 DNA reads TGTGCCAGCAGTATGACAGGGCTCCACTATGGCTACACCTTC. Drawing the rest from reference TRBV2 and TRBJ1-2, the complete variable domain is EPEVTQTPSHQVTQMGQEVILRCVPISNHLYFYWYRQILGQKVEFLVSFYNNEISEKSEIFDDQFSVERPDGSNFTLKIRSTKLEDSAMYFCASSMTGLHYGYTFGSGTRLTVV.

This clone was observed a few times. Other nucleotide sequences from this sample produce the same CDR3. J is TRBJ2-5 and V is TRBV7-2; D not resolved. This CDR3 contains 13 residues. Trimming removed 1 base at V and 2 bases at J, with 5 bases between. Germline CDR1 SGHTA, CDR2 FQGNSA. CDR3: CASSLVGQETQYF. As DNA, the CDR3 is TGTGCCAGCAGCTTAGTGGGTCAAGAGACCCAGTACTTC.

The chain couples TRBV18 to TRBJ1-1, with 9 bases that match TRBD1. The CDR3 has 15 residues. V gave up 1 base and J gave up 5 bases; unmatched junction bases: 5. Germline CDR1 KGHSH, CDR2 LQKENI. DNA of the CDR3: TGTGCCAGCTCACCACTACAGGGGGCCGTAACTGAAGCTTTCTTT. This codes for CASSPLQGAVTEAFF.

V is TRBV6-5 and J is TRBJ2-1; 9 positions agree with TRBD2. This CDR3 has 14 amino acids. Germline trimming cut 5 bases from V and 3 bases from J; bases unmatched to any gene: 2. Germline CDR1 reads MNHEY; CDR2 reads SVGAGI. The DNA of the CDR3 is TGTGCCAGCAGTGGTAGCGGGAGCTACAATGAGCAGTTCTTC. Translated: CASSGSGSYNEQFF.

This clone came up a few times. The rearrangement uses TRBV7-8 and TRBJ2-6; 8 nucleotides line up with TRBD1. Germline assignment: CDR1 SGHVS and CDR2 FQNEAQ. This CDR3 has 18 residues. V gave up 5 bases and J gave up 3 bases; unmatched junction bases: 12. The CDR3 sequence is CASSPTDRVIHGANVLTF. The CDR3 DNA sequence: TGTGCCAGCAGCCCGACGGACAGGGTGATACATGGGGCCAACGTCCTGACTTTC.